Included here is one T cell receptor (beta chain) sequence, with context. Its target is unknown. Only in-frame clones appear in the TCRdb table, and some are missing; sequencing was by immunoSEQ multiplex PCR. The sample carries 2,500 to 3,000 clones, 25% to 30% recorded once. The source of the sample is a study of T cells in localized non-small cell lung cancer. Findings and caveats of the study: When the top 100 tumor clones were examined, a median about 60 of them also appeared in the adjacent lung, which was paired and uninvolved. Sequencing covered just one tumor region, so heterogeneity cannot be ruled out.

The CDR3 is 14 residues long. The germline gives CDR1 SGHNT, CDR2 YENEEA. Trimming shortened V by 5 bases and J by 4 bases, and 14 bases separated the two germline ends. This TCR came from a man aged 18 to 50 with stage I lung adenocarcinoma. The sample in question was lung tumor tissue, obtained before any cancer treatment. The chain is built from TRBV11-3 and TRBJ1-2; D gene ambiguous. This CDR3 reads CASSLTFEGYGYTF. In DNA, the CDR3 is TGTGCCAGCAGCCTTACGTTTGAGGGCTATGGCTACACCTTC.